The following is a T cell receptor (beta chain) sequence with its context. Data came from immunoSEQ multiplex PCR; TCRdb stores just in-frame clones and leaves some out. The sample has a few hundred thousand clones, 89% seen once. The entry originates in a study of blood T cell repertoires in COVID-19. Study-level information: Samples of COVID-19 (acute and convalescent) were obtained from the United States, Italy and Spain.

CDR3 length: 11 residues. Trimming removed 9 bases from V and 0 bases from J, with 6 bases in between. The receptor's source is a woman aged 30 to 39 with COVID-19, enrolled during active disease. The sample consisted of peripheral blood. The chain couples TRBV12-3 or TRBV12-4 to TRBJ2-7; D gene ambiguous. As DNA, the CDR3 is TGTGCCAGTAGAGCCTCCTACGAGCAGTACTTC. The encoded protein is CASRASYEQYF.